This TCR beta chain was captured by sequencing in a study of brain T cells in children with intractable seizures. TCRdb keeps only in-frame clones here, not all; method: immunoSEQ multiplex PCR. The sample holds approximately 23,000 clones; roughly 92% are singletons and the top ten take roughly 6.7%. The germline V gene has CDR1 SGHRS and CDR2 YFSETQ. V gave up 3 bases and J gave up 5 bases; unmatched junction bases: 6. There are 15 residues in the CDR3. Study conclusions and caveats: Clones missing pre-surgery may reflect undersampling of that blood sample.

For this clone: Its antigen is unknown.

Patients received at least one anti-epileptic drug before surgery. The clonotype originates from a boy aged 10-17 years with focal cortical dysplasia and intractable seizures. The J gene is TRBJ2-1, the V gene TRBV5-1, with 9 bases fitting TRBD1. The sample here was peripheral blood, taken at surgery. CDR3 residues: CASSSTRDRDNEQFF. CDR3 nucleotide sequence: TGCGCCAGCAGCTCCACCCGGGACAGGGACAATGAGCAGTTCTTC.